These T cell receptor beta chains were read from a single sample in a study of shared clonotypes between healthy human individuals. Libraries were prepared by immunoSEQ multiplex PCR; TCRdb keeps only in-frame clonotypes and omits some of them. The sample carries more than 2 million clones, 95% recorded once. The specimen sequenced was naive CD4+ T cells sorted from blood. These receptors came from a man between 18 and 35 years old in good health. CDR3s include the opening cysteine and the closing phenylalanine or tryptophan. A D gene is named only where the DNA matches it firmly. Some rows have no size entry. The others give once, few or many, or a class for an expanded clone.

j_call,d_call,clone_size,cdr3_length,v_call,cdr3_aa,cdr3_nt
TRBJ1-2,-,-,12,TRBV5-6,CASSGAEYGYTF,TGTGCCAGCAGCGGGGCAGAATATGGCTACACCTTC
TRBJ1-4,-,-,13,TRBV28,CASSFREWGKLFF,TGTGCCAGCAGTTTCAGGGAGTGGGGAAAACTGTTTTTT
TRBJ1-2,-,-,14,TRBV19,CASSIRTANYGYTF,TGTGCCAGTAGTATCAGGACAGCTAACTATGGCTACACCTTC
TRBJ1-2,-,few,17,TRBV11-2,CASSFLQIQGPAYGYTF,TGTGCCAGCAGCTTTTTACAAATACAGGGACCAGCGTATGGCTACACCTTC
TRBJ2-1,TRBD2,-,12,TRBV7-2,CASSTPAGGWFF,TGTGCCAGCAGCACCCCTGCGGGGGGTTGGTTCTTC
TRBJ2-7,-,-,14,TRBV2,CASKVSGNSYEQYF,TGTGCCAGCAAAGTCAGCGGAAACTCCTACGAGCAGTACTTC
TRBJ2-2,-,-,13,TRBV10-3,CAISESTGGELFF,TGTGCCATCAGTGAGTCGACAGGCGGGGAGCTGTTTTTT
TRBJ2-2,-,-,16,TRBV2,CASSSQGTANTGELFF,TGTGCCAGCAGTTCACAGGGAACTGCGAACACCGGGGAGCTGTTTTTT
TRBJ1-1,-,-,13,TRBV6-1,CASSGGGPREAFF,TGTGCCAGCAGCGGAGGGGGGCCGCGCGAAGCTTTCTTT
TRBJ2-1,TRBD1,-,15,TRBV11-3,CASSLEGQKYNEQFF,TGTGCCAGCAGCTTAGAGGGACAGAAATACAATGAGCAGTTCTTC